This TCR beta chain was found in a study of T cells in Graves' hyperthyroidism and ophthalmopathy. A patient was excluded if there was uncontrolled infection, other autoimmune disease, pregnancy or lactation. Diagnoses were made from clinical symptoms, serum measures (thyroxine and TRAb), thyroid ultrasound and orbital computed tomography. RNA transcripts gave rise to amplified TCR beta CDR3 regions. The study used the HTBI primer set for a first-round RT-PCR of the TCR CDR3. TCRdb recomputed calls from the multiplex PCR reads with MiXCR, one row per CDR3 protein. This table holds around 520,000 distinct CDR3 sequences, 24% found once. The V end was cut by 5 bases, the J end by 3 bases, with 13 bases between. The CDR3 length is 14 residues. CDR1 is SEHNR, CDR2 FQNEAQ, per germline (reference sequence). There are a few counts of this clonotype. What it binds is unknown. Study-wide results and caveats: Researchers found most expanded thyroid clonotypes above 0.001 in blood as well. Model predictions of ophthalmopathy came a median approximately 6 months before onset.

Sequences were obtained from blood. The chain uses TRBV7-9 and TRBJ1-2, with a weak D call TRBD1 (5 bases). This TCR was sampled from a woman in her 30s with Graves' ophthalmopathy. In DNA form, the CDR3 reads TGTGCCAGCAGCCGACCGGGGCGCGACTATGGCTACACCTTC. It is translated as CASSRPGRDYGYTF.